The rows below give T cell receptor beta chains drawn from one sample of a study of T cell repertoires in cytomegalovirus infection. TCRdb re-analysed the reads in MiXCR, keeping a single row per CDR3 protein. The sample consists of under 200,000 distinct CDR3 sequences, about 15% of them appearing once. The sample taken for sequencing was CD8+ T cells from PBMCs. The receptors were sampled from a human donor in good health (CMV status not recorded). Some clones in this sample may be carry-over from other donors' samples. Each CDR3 is given with its conserved first and last residue. The D gene is left open where the match is weak. Clone sizes are given selectively: once, few, many, or a class where the clone is expanded.

v_call: TRBV14
j_call: TRBJ2-5
clone_size: .
d_call: .
cdr3_aa: CASSQTPGVLETQYF
cdr3_nt: TGTGCCAGCAGCCAAACTCCCGGGGTGCTAGAGACCCAGTACTTC

v_call: TRBV7-2
j_call: TRBJ1-1
clone_size: few
d_call: .
cdr3_aa: CASSLITTFYTEAFF
cdr3_nt: TGTGCCAGCAGCTTAATAACAACTTTCTACACTGAAGCTTTCTTT

v_call: TRBV6-2/TRBV6-3
j_call: TRBJ2-7
clone_size: .
d_call: .
cdr3_aa: CASSYPPGATYEQYF
cdr3_nt: TGTGCCAGCAGTTACCCCCCGGGAGCTACCTACGAGCAGTACTTC

v_call: TRBV24-1
j_call: TRBJ1-1
clone_size: few
d_call: .
cdr3_aa: CATSERDTEAFF
cdr3_nt: TGTGCCACCAGTGAAAGGGACACTGAAGCTTTCTTT

v_call: TRBV10-1
j_call: TRBJ2-1
clone_size: few
d_call: .
cdr3_aa: CASSEGGYNEQFF
cdr3_nt: TGCGCCAGCAGTGAAGGCGGGTACAATGAGCAGTTCTTC

v_call: TRBV6-2/TRBV6-3
j_call: TRBJ1-5
clone_size: .
d_call: .
cdr3_aa: CASSYSGGWNQPQHF
cdr3_nt: TGTGCCAGCAGTTACTCAGGAGGGTGGAATCAGCCCCAGCATTTT

v_call: TRBV6-2/TRBV6-3
j_call: TRBJ2-5
clone_size: .
d_call: .
cdr3_aa: CASSWTDYQETQYF
cdr3_nt: TGTGCCAGCAGTTGGACAGACTACCAAGAGACCCAGTACTTC

v_call: TRBV10-3
j_call: TRBJ2-1
clone_size: few
d_call: TRBD2
cdr3_aa: CAISDPGVAGYNEQFF
cdr3_nt: TGTGCCATCAGTGACCCCGGGGTAGCGGGGTACAATGAGCAGTTCTTC

v_call: TRBV28
j_call: TRBJ2-7
clone_size: few
d_call: .
cdr3_aa: CASSLALLSGEQYF
cdr3_nt: TGTGCCAGCAGTTTGGCCCTCCTGTCAGGCGAGCAGTACTTC

v_call: TRBV10-3
j_call: TRBJ2-7
clone_size: .
d_call: TRBD1
cdr3_aa: CAISESSTGAYEQYF
cdr3_nt: TGTGCCATCAGTGAGTCGTCGACAGGGGCCTACGAGCAGTACTTC

v_call: TRBV6-4
j_call: TRBJ2-2
clone_size: few
d_call: TRBD1
cdr3_aa: CASSGTGNTGELFF
cdr3_nt: TGTGCCAGCAGTGGGACAGGGAACACCGGGGAGCTGTTTTTT

v_call: TRBV7-8
j_call: TRBJ2-1
clone_size: .
d_call: .
cdr3_aa: CASSLAIRGRDEQFF
cdr3_nt: TGTGCCAGCAGCTTAGCGATCAGGGGACGAGATGAGCAGTTCTTC

v_call: TRBV29-1
j_call: TRBJ2-1
clone_size: .
d_call: .
cdr3_aa: CSATGTPDYNEQFF
cdr3_nt: TGCAGCGCCACCGGGACTCCGGACTACAATGAGCAGTTCTTC

v_call: TRBV7-8
j_call: TRBJ2-6
clone_size: .
d_call: .
cdr3_aa: CASSGTGRANVLTF
cdr3_nt: TGTGCCAGCAGCGGGACCGGACGGGCCAACGTCCTGACTTTC

v_call: TRBV6-5
j_call: TRBJ2-7
clone_size: few
d_call: TRBD2
cdr3_aa: CASGLSGSYEQYF
cdr3_nt: TGTGCCAGCGGCCTTAGCGGGAGCTACGAGCAGTACTTC

v_call: TRBV6-2/TRBV6-3
j_call: TRBJ2-3
clone_size: few
d_call: .
cdr3_aa: CASSSLGQEPDTQYF
cdr3_nt: TGTGCCAGCAGTTCCCTCGGTCAGGAGCCAGATACGCAGTATTTT

v_call: TRBV28
j_call: TRBJ1-1
clone_size: few
d_call: .
cdr3_aa: CASRPPDRNTEAFF
cdr3_nt: TGTGCCAGCAGACCCCCGGACAGGAACACTGAAGCTTTCTTT

v_call: TRBV9
j_call: TRBJ2-7
clone_size: .
d_call: .
cdr3_aa: CASSVGDSNYEQYF
cdr3_nt: TGTGCCAGCAGCGTAGGGGACTCGAACTACGAGCAGTACTTC

v_call: TRBV7-3
j_call: TRBJ2-1
clone_size: few
d_call: .
cdr3_aa: CASSTPRGEQFF
cdr3_nt: TGTGCCAGCAGCACCCCTCGGGGTGAGCAGTTCTTC